The following is a T cell receptor beta chain sequence with its context. Its target is unknown. The CDR3 spans 13 residues. DNA was not recorded. CDR1 and CDR2 (germline): MNHNY, SVGAGI (reference sequence). Repertoires were generated with immunoSEQ multiplex PCR, while TCRdb's copy carries only in-frame clones and drops some. Its table records over 7,500 clones. iaTreg cells were HLA-DR+ Treg cells. The source of the sample is a study of synovial regulatory T cells in juvenile arthritis. Findings and caveats of the study: Compared with other blood Treg cells, inflammation-associated Treg cells had reduced TCR diversity.

The source material was Treg cells from blood. Subset noted: HLA-DR+ inflammation-associated blood Treg cells. The chain uses TRBV6-6 and TRBJ2-7. This clonotype was sampled from a donor aged 2-35 years with juvenile idiopathic arthritis. The CDR3 here is CASRAGHWHEQYF.